The rows below give T cell receptor beta chains drawn from one sample of a study of T cells in Graves' hyperthyroidism and ophthalmopathy. Each CDR3 protein is one row after TCRdb ran MiXCR on the multiplex PCR reads. The table includes approximately 560,000 distinct CDR3 sequences, 15% to 18% detected once. Sequencing was done on a sample of blood. The receptors were gathered from a woman younger than 45 with Graves' hyperthyroidism. Each CDR3 is given with its conserved first and last residue. Each record gives: clone size, CDR3 length, D gene, V gene, J gene, CDR3 DNA, CDR3 protein. D genes are given only for firm matches. Size tells how often a clone was seen (once, few, many) or the class of an expanded clone, and some rows leave it out.

abundance: many; len: 18; d_gene: TRBD2; v_gene: TRBV7-3; j_gene: TRBJ2-2; CDR3nt: TGTGCCAGCAGCCCGGGACTAGCGGGAGTGTCGGGCACCGGGGAGCTGTTTTTT; CDR3aa: CASSPGLAGVSGTGELFF
abundance: -; len: 16; d_gene: -; v_gene: TRBV19; j_gene: TRBJ2-2; CDR3nt: TGTGCCAGTAGCCGATCACAGGGTGCGAACACCGGGGAGCTGTTTTTT; CDR3aa: CASSRSQGANTGELFF
abundance: many; len: 14; d_gene: -; v_gene: TRBV11-2; j_gene: TRBJ2-3; CDR3nt: TGTGCCAGCAGCCTAGGGAGTTCTTCAGATACGCAGTATTTT; CDR3aa: CASSLGSSSDTQYF
abundance: many; len: 15; d_gene: TRBD1; v_gene: TRBV20-1; j_gene: TRBJ2-7; CDR3nt: TGCAGTGCTAGAGCCACCGGGACAGCCATGTACGAGCAGTACTTC; CDR3aa: CSARATGTAMYEQYF
abundance: once; len: 14; d_gene: -; v_gene: TRBV28; j_gene: TRBJ1-6; CDR3nt: TGTGCCAGCAGTTTACAGAGCTATAATTCACCCCTCCACTTT; CDR3aa: CASSLQSYNSPLHF
abundance: few; len: 15; d_gene: -; v_gene: TRBV14; j_gene: TRBJ2-3; CDR3nt: TGTGCCAGCAGCCAAGATCTCCCCAGGGCGGATACGCAGTATTTT; CDR3aa: CASSQDLPRADTQYF
abundance: many; len: 14; d_gene: -; v_gene: TRBV20-1; j_gene: TRBJ2-7; CDR3nt: TGCAGTGCTCCAAGGACAGTTCCAGACTACGAGCAGTACTTC; CDR3aa: CSAPRTVPDYEQYF
abundance: many; len: 14; d_gene: -; v_gene: TRBV30; j_gene: TRBJ2-7; CDR3nt: TGTGCCTGGGGTTTTGGAGGGAGCTCCTACGAGCAGTACTTC; CDR3aa: CAWGFGGSSYEQYF
abundance: few; len: 15; d_gene: -; v_gene: TRBV20-1; j_gene: TRBJ2-7; CDR3nt: TGCAGTGCTAGAGATCGGCGGGTCTCCACCTACGAGCAGTACTTC; CDR3aa: CSARDRRVSTYEQYF
abundance: many; len: 13; d_gene: -; v_gene: TRBV28; j_gene: TRBJ2-5; CDR3nt: TGTGCCAGCAGTTGGGCACACCAAGAGACCCAGTACTTC; CDR3aa: CASSWAHQETQYF
abundance: -; len: 15; d_gene: -; v_gene: TRBV11-3; j_gene: TRBJ2-3; CDR3nt: TGTGCCAGCAGCTTGGAGTCGCAGGGCACAGATACGCAGTATTTT; CDR3aa: CASSLESQGTDTQYF
abundance: many; len: 14; d_gene: TRBD1; v_gene: TRBV19; j_gene: TRBJ1-1; CDR3nt: TGTGCCAGTAGCCGGACAGGGGGCAACGGTGAAGCTTTCTTT; CDR3aa: CASSRTGGNGEAFF
abundance: -; len: 18; d_gene: TRBD1; v_gene: TRBV5-1; j_gene: TRBJ2-1; CDR3nt: TGCGCCAGCAGCTGGGGGTTCGGGACAGCTTCCTTTGACAATGAGCAGTTCTTC; CDR3aa: CASSWGFGTASFDNEQFF
abundance: few; len: 14; d_gene: TRBD1; v_gene: TRBV6-1; j_gene: TRBJ1-2; CDR3nt: TGTGCCAGCAGTAACCGACAGGGGCAAGACGGCTACACCTTC; CDR3aa: CASSNRQGQDGYTF
abundance: many; len: 14; d_gene: -; v_gene: TRBV7-8; j_gene: TRBJ2-7; CDR3nt: TGTGCCAGCAGCTTAGCCGTTAACTTGTACGAGCAGTACTTC; CDR3aa: CASSLAVNLYEQYF
abundance: many; len: 15; d_gene: -; v_gene: TRBV11-2; j_gene: TRBJ2-7; CDR3nt: TGTGCCAGCAGCTTAGGGGTTAGCGCGACCTACGAGCAGTACTTC; CDR3aa: CASSLGVSATYEQYF
abundance: few; len: 17; d_gene: TRBD2; v_gene: TRBV4-2; j_gene: TRBJ2-1; CDR3nt: TGTGCCAGCAGCCAAGAGTTGGGGCTAGCGGAAAGATATGAGCAGTTCTTC; CDR3aa: CASSQELGLAERYEQFF
abundance: many; len: 17; d_gene: TRBD1; v_gene: TRBV19; j_gene: TRBJ1-2; CDR3nt: TGTGCCAGTACCTCAACGCGGACAGGGACTACCGCCTATGGCTACACCTTC; CDR3aa: CASTSTRTGTTAYGYTF
abundance: many; len: 14; d_gene: -; v_gene: TRBV10-3; j_gene: TRBJ1-1; CDR3nt: TGTGCCATCACCCAGGTAGGGGAGACCACTGAAGCTTTCTTT; CDR3aa: CAITQVGETTEAFF
abundance: few; len: 14; d_gene: TRBD1; v_gene: TRBV27; j_gene: TRBJ2-7; CDR3nt: TGTGCCAGCAGTACGGGACAGGGAAACTACGAGCAGTACTTC; CDR3aa: CASSTGQGNYEQYF
abundance: few; len: 19; d_gene: -; v_gene: TRBV12-3/TRBV12-4; j_gene: TRBJ1-3; CDR3nt: TGTGCCAGCAGTTTTTTTACAGGGAAAATAAGCGGTTCTGGAAACACCATATATTTT; CDR3aa: CASSFFTGKISGSGNTIYF
abundance: many; len: 12; d_gene: -; v_gene: TRBV5-1; j_gene: TRBJ1-4; CDR3nt: TGCGCCAGCAGGGACAGCAATGAAAAACTGTTTTTT; CDR3aa: CASRDSNEKLFF
abundance: many; len: 16; d_gene: TRBD1; v_gene: TRBV5-1; j_gene: TRBJ2-1; CDR3nt: TGCGCCAGCAGCCAGGGGACAGCCACTGACTACAATGAGCAGTTCTTC; CDR3aa: CASSQGTATDYNEQFF
abundance: many; len: 15; d_gene: -; v_gene: TRBV20-1; j_gene: TRBJ1-1; CDR3nt: TGCAGTGCTTCACAGATCTACCCAATGCACACTGAAGCTTTCTTT; CDR3aa: CSASQIYPMHTEAFF
abundance: -; len: 18; d_gene: -; v_gene: TRBV18; j_gene: TRBJ2-3; CDR3nt: TGTGCCAGCTCACCACCGTTCGGCGGGGGCGTTAGCACAGATACGCAGTATTTT; CDR3aa: CASSPPFGGGVSTDTQYF
abundance: -; len: 17; d_gene: -; v_gene: TRBV20-1; j_gene: TRBJ1-2; CDR3nt: TGCAGTGCTAGAGATGGACAGTGGGTTTCCGTGGGCTATGGCTACACCTTC; CDR3aa: CSARDGQWVSVGYGYTF
abundance: -; len: 16; d_gene: TRBD2; v_gene: TRBV19; j_gene: TRBJ2-3; CDR3nt: TGTGCCAGTAGCCAAACCCTAGCGGGAGGGCCGGATACGCAGTATTTT; CDR3aa: CASSQTLAGGPDTQYF
abundance: -; len: 16; d_gene: -; v_gene: TRBV4-1; j_gene: TRBJ1-2; CDR3nt: TGCGCCAGCAGCCAAGCTTCTAGACGTACAGGGAATGGCTACACCTTC; CDR3aa: CASSQASRRTGNGYTF
abundance: many; len: 13; d_gene: TRBD1; v_gene: TRBV19; j_gene: TRBJ1-1; CDR3nt: TGTGCCAGCGGTGGACAGGGGAACACTGAAGCTTTCTTT; CDR3aa: CASGGQGNTEAFF
abundance: -; len: 16; d_gene: TRBD2; v_gene: TRBV6-6; j_gene: TRBJ2-2; CDR3nt: TGTGCCAGCAGTTACTCGGGACTAGCGGACACCGGGGAGCTGTTTTTT; CDR3aa: CASSYSGLADTGELFF
abundance: many; len: 14; d_gene: TRBD1; v_gene: TRBV13; j_gene: TRBJ1-1; CDR3nt: TGTGCCAGCAGCTTAGCTGTACAGGGGACTGAAGCTTTCTTT; CDR3aa: CASSLAVQGTEAFF
abundance: -; len: 15; d_gene: -; v_gene: TRBV18; j_gene: TRBJ2-5; CDR3nt: TGTGCCAGCTCACCAGCCGGGACATACCAAGAGACCCAGTACTTC; CDR3aa: CASSPAGTYQETQYF
abundance: -; len: 16; d_gene: TRBD2; v_gene: TRBV9; j_gene: TRBJ2-1; CDR3nt: TGTGCCAGCAGCGTAGACCCAGCGGGAGGGAACAATGAGCAGTTCTTC; CDR3aa: CASSVDPAGGNNEQFF
abundance: many; len: 16; d_gene: -; v_gene: TRBV7-8; j_gene: TRBJ2-3; CDR3nt: TGTGCCAGCAGCTTAGTTCCCTGGCAACGCACAGATACGCAGTATTTT; CDR3aa: CASSLVPWQRTDTQYF
abundance: -; len: 14; d_gene: TRBD1; v_gene: TRBV5-6; j_gene: TRBJ2-5; CDR3nt: TGTGCCAGCAGCCACCAGGACAGGGTGGAGACCCAGTACTTC; CDR3aa: CASSHQDRVETQYF
abundance: -; len: 12; d_gene: -; v_gene: TRBV5-1; j_gene: TRBJ2-7; CDR3nt: TGCGCCAGCAGCTTTACAGGGTCCGAGCAGTACTTC; CDR3aa: CASSFTGSEQYF
abundance: many; len: 16; d_gene: -; v_gene: TRBV7-9; j_gene: TRBJ1-1; CDR3nt: TGTGCCAGCAGCTCAAAGGAACTGGCAGAAAACACTGAAGCTTTCTTT; CDR3aa: CASSSKELAENTEAFF
abundance: -; len: 14; d_gene: -; v_gene: TRBV29-1; j_gene: TRBJ2-7; CDR3nt: TGCAGCGTTGAAGATCGGGCTAGCTCCTACGAGCAGTACTTC; CDR3aa: CSVEDRASSYEQYF
abundance: many; len: 14; d_gene: TRBD1; v_gene: TRBV3-1; j_gene: TRBJ1-2; CDR3nt: TGTGCCAGCAGCCAAGGGACAGGGGGGCATGGCTACACCTTC; CDR3aa: CASSQGTGGHGYTF
abundance: few; len: 15; d_gene: -; v_gene: TRBV7-3; j_gene: TRBJ2-3; CDR3nt: TGTGCCAGCAGCCGTACAGGAGCTAGCACAGATACGCAGTATTTT; CDR3aa: CASSRTGASTDTQYF
abundance: many; len: 15; d_gene: -; v_gene: TRBV6-1; j_gene: TRBJ1-1; CDR3nt: TGTGCCAGCAGTGAAGCGTGGCGGGTGAACACTGAAGCTTTCTTT; CDR3aa: CASSEAWRVNTEAFF
abundance: many; len: 14; d_gene: -; v_gene: TRBV13; j_gene: TRBJ2-7; CDR3nt: TGTGCCAGCAGCAGAGGGGCGACCTCCTACGAGCAGTACTTC; CDR3aa: CASSRGATSYEQYF
abundance: many; len: 10; d_gene: -; v_gene: TRBV20-1; j_gene: TRBJ1-4; CDR3nt: TGCAGTGCTGGCGGTGAAAAACTGTTTTTT; CDR3aa: CSAGGEKLFF
abundance: -; len: 13; d_gene: -; v_gene: TRBV10-2; j_gene: TRBJ1-1; CDR3nt: TGCGCCAGCAGTGAGAGGGTTGGCACTGAAGCTTTCTTT; CDR3aa: CASSERVGTEAFF
abundance: -; len: 15; d_gene: TRBD1; v_gene: TRBV3-1; j_gene: TRBJ2-1; CDR3nt: TGTGCCAGCAGCCAAGACCGGGACAGGTACAATGAGCAGTTCTTC; CDR3aa: CASSQDRDRYNEQFF
abundance: -; len: 19; d_gene: -; v_gene: TRBV7-9; j_gene: TRBJ2-4; CDR3nt: TGTGCCAGCAGCCCTGCCCCCGACTCACAACGACTAGCCAAAAACATTCAGTACTTC; CDR3aa: CASSPAPDSQRLAKNIQYF
abundance: few; len: 16; d_gene: TRBD2; v_gene: TRBV5-1; j_gene: TRBJ2-7; CDR3nt: TGCGCCAGCACCGAATTTAGCGGGAGGGCCTTGGACGAGCAGTACTTC; CDR3aa: CASTEFSGRALDEQYF
abundance: few; len: 15; d_gene: TRBD2; v_gene: TRBV19; j_gene: TRBJ2-7; CDR3nt: TGTGCCAGTAGTACAGGGACTAGTGGGAGTTACGAGCAGTACTTC; CDR3aa: CASSTGTSGSYEQYF
abundance: few; len: 15; d_gene: -; v_gene: TRBV29-1; j_gene: TRBJ2-1; CDR3nt: TGCAGCGTCCCCCTCCACGGGGATTGGTACAATGAGCAGTTCTTC; CDR3aa: CSVPLHGDWYNEQFF
abundance: many; len: 13; d_gene: -; v_gene: TRBV2; j_gene: TRBJ1-1; CDR3nt: TGTGCCAGCAGGATCGACCAGAACACTGAAGCTTTCTTT; CDR3aa: CASRIDQNTEAFF
abundance: many; len: 16; d_gene: -; v_gene: TRBV6-1; j_gene: TRBJ1-2; CDR3nt: TGTGCCAGCAGTGAAGCGGACGATAGAATTAACTATGGCTACACCTTC; CDR3aa: CASSEADDRINYGYTF
abundance: -; len: 14; d_gene: -; v_gene: TRBV5-1; j_gene: TRBJ2-7; CDR3nt: TGCGCCAGCAGCGGAGGGGGACTATCCTACGAGCAGTACTTC; CDR3aa: CASSGGGLSYEQYF
abundance: once; len: 14; d_gene: TRBD1; v_gene: TRBV24-1; j_gene: TRBJ2-7; CDR3nt: TGTGCCACCAGTGATGTAGACAGGGGGAACGAGCAGTACTTC; CDR3aa: CATSDVDRGNEQYF
abundance: few; len: 13; d_gene: -; v_gene: TRBV20-1; j_gene: TRBJ1-2; CDR3nt: TGCAGTGCTAGAGATAGCGTCGGTCTCCTCGTGACCTTC; CDR3aa: CSARDSVGLLVTF
abundance: many; len: 14; d_gene: -; v_gene: TRBV7-9; j_gene: TRBJ2-1; CDR3nt: TGTGCACTCAAGGGGGCGGGATCCTACAATGAGCAGTTCTTC; CDR3aa: CALKGAGSYNEQFF
abundance: many; len: 15; d_gene: -; v_gene: TRBV6-1; j_gene: TRBJ2-7; CDR3nt: TGTGCCAGCAGTCGAGAAGGGACGCTGGGGACCGAGCAGTACTTC; CDR3aa: CASSREGTLGTEQYF
abundance: many; len: 15; d_gene: TRBD1; v_gene: TRBV28; j_gene: TRBJ2-4; CDR3nt: TGTGCCAGCAGCCAGGGGACAGCAGCCAAAAACATTCAGTACTTC; CDR3aa: CASSQGTAAKNIQYF
abundance: many; len: 14; d_gene: TRBD1; v_gene: TRBV20-1; j_gene: TRBJ1-2; CDR3nt: TGCAGTGCTCGAGACAGGGACTCTAACTATGGCTACACCTTC; CDR3aa: CSARDRDSNYGYTF
abundance: many; len: 13; d_gene: -; v_gene: TRBV30; j_gene: TRBJ1-1; CDR3nt: TGTGCCTGGAGTCGCAGATTGAACACTGAAGCTTTCTTT; CDR3aa: CAWSRRLNTEAFF
abundance: many; len: 10; d_gene: -; v_gene: TRBV7-9; j_gene: TRBJ1-2; CDR3nt: TGTGCCAGCAGCGTCGATGGCTACACCTTC; CDR3aa: CASSVDGYTF